The present entry profiles one TCR beta chain with its context. The antigen is not known. The CDR3 has 15 residues. CDR1 SEHNR and CDR2 FQNEAQ come from the germline V gene (reference sequence). Trimming removed 8 bases from V and 2 bases from J; junction bases left unmatched: 10. The data originate from a study of OX40 agonist ivuxolimab in advanced cancers. Study-wide background: Administration of intravenous ivuxolimab to patients occurred every 2 weeks at 0.01 to 10 mg/kg. Three patients responded partially, comprising one with hepatocellular carcinoma and two with cutaneous melanoma. Findings and caveats of the study: No determination was made of the antigen specificity of the expanded peripheral T cells.

Some clones are missing from TCRdb's copy, which holds only in-frame ones; the method was immunoSEQ multiplex PCR. The data show tens of thousands of clones, roughly 90% seen once. This sample comprised CD4+ or CD8+ T cells sorted from blood, obtained in a trial of the OX40 agonist ivuxolimab. The clonotype comes from an adult with an advanced solid tumor such as melanoma, head and neck, liver or kidney cancer. This chain links TRBV7-9 with TRBJ2-5, with 8 bases identical to TRBD1. The chain's CDR3 is CASPPETGVQETQYF. The CDR3 DNA reads TGTGCCAGCCCGCCGGAGACAGGGGTTCAAGAGACCCAGTACTTC.